A single sample gave rise to the 10 T cell receptor beta chains below, sequenced in a study of T cells of healthy individuals. In TCRdb, the 5' RACE reads were re-called with MiXCR into one record per CDR3 protein. The table lists about 53,000 distinct CDR3 sequences, around 15% of them singletons, with around 15% in the top ten. These receptors were collected from a human donor in good health.

This chain joins TRBV18 and TRBJ2-3, with 13 bases lining up with TRBD2. Germline V gene sequence: CDR1 KGHSH, CDR2 LQKENI. V lost 3 bases and J lost 2; bases outside the gene matches: 5. This CDR3 is built from 17 residues. CDR3 coding DNA: TGTGCCAGCTCACCGACTAGCGGGGGGCCAACCACAGATACGCAGTATTTT. Encoded protein: CASSPTSGGPTTDTQYF. Full variable domain (remainder filled in from reference TRBV18 and TRBJ2-3): NAGVMQNPRHLVRRRGQEARLRCSPMKGHSHVYWYRQLPEEGLKFMVYLQKENIIDESGMPKERFSAEFPKEGPSILRIQQVVRGDSAAYFCASSPTSGGPTTDTQYFGPGTRLTVL.

The J gene is TRBJ1-2, the V gene TRBV25-1; D call uncertain. V lost 2 bases to trimming and J lost 4 bases, with 17 bases between them. This CDR3 is 16 amino acids long. Germline loops: CDR1 MGHDK, CDR2 SYGVNS. CDR3 sequence (DNA): TGTGCCAGCAGTGAAGTCGGAACGGCCCCGTTCTATGGCTACACCTTC. Translating gives CASSEVGTAPFYGYTF.

This clonotype has at least ten counts. J is TRBJ2-3 and V is TRBV9; 9 bases match TRBD2. The germline CDR1 and CDR2 sequences are SGDLS and YYNGEE. V shed 4 bases and J 0 bases; nucleotides not matched to a gene: 15. This CDR3 spans 19 amino acids. In DNA, the CDR3 is TGTGCCAGCAGCTCTGGCGGGGGGGCTAGACGTGCTAGCACAGATACGCAGTATTTT. This encodes CASSSGGGARRASTDTQYF. The entire variable domain, with the rest obtained from reference TRBV9 and TRBJ2-3, is as follows: DSGVTQTPKHLITATGQRVTLRCSPRSGDLSVYWYQQSLDQGLQFLIQYYNGEERAKGNILERFSAQQFPDLHSELNLSSLELGDSALYFCASSSGGGARRASTDTQYFGPGTRLTVL.

The genes are TRBV6-5 and TRBJ2-1; 11 bases map to TRBD2. This CDR3 region has 14 residues. J was trimmed by 9 bases and V by 5 bases; bases with no gene match: 6. Germline V gene data show CDR1 as MNHEY and CDR2 as SVGAGI. CDR3 sequence reads: CASSNSGGAFEQFF. DNA of the CDR3: TGTGCCAGCAGTAATAGCGGGGGGGCTTTTGAGCAGTTCTTC.

This clonotype has just a few counts. V and J are TRBV20-1 and TRBJ2-4; 7 nucleotides align to TRBD2. CDR3 size: 15 residues. The V gene end was trimmed by 0 bases and the J gene end by 1 base; junction bases not matched to a gene: 3. The germline CDR1 and CDR2 sequences are DFQATT and SNEGSKA (reference sequence). CDR3 region: CSARDALAAKNIQYF. CDR3 sequence (DNA): TGCAGTGCTAGAGACGCACTAGCGGCCAAAAACATTCAGTACTTC.

This clonotype was seen ten or more times. V gene TRBV18 combines with J gene TRBJ1-5, with 8 bases lining up with TRBD1. Germline lookup yields CDR1 KGHSH and CDR2 LQKENI. V was clipped by 10 bases and J by 5 bases; unmatched bases: 7. This CDR3 is 13 amino acids long. The CDR3 is CATQGGQDQPQHF. CDR3 DNA: TGTGCCACCCAGGGGGGACAGGATCAGCCCCAGCATTTT.

The rearrangement uses TRBV4-3 and TRBJ2-3; D possibly corresponds to TRBD1 (6 bases). Trimming cost V 4 bases and J 5 bases, with 22 bases left between them. The CDR3 length is 17 residues. Germline V lookup: CDR1 LGHNA, CDR2 YSLEER. The CDR3 DNA is TGCGCCAGCAGCCGCGGGTGGGCAGGGGATTTCGTAGATACGCAGTATTTT. Amino acids: CASSRGWAGDFVDTQYF.

This clonotype was counted many times. This rearrangement joins TRBV9 to TRBJ2-3, with D possibly matching TRBD2 (5 bases). CDR1 SGDLS and CDR2 YYNGEE come from the germline V gene. The CDR3 is 15 amino acids. V gave up 3 bases and J gave up 3 bases, with 14 bases separating them. This chain's CDR3 is CASSGMRAATDTQYF. The CDR3 nucleotides read TGTGCCAGCAGCGGAATGAGAGCGGCTACAGATACGCAGTATTTT.

This clonotype was found many times. The genes are TRBV20-1 and TRBJ2-3; 11 bases are shared with TRBD1. The trim removed 1 base at V and 6 bases at J, leaving 9 bases unmatched. Germline V gives CDR1 DFQATT, CDR2 SNEGSKA (reference sequence). The CDR3 loop spans 16 amino acids. CDR3 protein: CSARGPGTGGVDTQYF. The CDR3 DNA follows: TGCAGTGCTAGAGGGCCGGGGACAGGGGGTGTGGATACGCAGTATTTT.

This clonotype was picked up many times. The rearrangement joins TRBV20-1 to TRBJ2-2; D is ambiguous. This CDR3 comprises 15 residues. Germline CDR1 DFQATT, CDR2 SNEGSKA (reference sequence). Trimming pared 0 bases from V and 3 bases from J, leaving 11 bases between. Here the CDR3 reads CSARDGRKDTGELFF. The CDR3 coding sequence is TGCAGTGCTAGAGATGGAAGAAAAGACACCGGGGAGCTGTTTTTT.